This T cell receptor (beta chain) was sequenced in a study of blood T cell repertoires in COVID-19. The germline CDR1 and CDR2 sequences are LGHNA and YNFKEQ. Trimming removed 0 bases at V and 1 base at J, with 9 bases between. The CDR3 totals 15 residues. Sequenced by immunoSEQ multiplex PCR; TCRdb stores in-frame clones only, minus some. The data show about 190,000 clones, roughly 80% seen once. Source material: peripheral blood. The chain is built from TRBV4-2 and TRBJ1-2; D call uncertain. This clonotype was obtained from a man in his 60s with active or convalescent COVID-19. The CDR3 reads CASSQEASYNYGYTF. The CDR3 DNA reads as TGTGCCAGCAGCCAAGAGGCTTCTTATAACTATGGCTACACCTTC.